What follows are 10 T cell receptor beta chains derived from one specimen sequenced in a study of T-cell reconstitution after alpha-beta-depleted transplantation in children. For TCRbeta, the library was prepared with unique molecular identifiers. TCRdb re-derived calls from the PCR reads in MiXCR, one entry per CDR3 protein. Among around 490,000 distinct CDR3 sequences, over 10% were seen once, and the ten largest hold approximately 15%. The material was PBMCs, mostly from graft donor cells, obtained 180 days after TCRalphabeta/CD19-depleted stem cell transplant. These receptors were collected from a female patient aged 2-9 years who had a stem cell transplant for aplastic anemia, so the T cells may come from the graft donor.

The chain employs TRBV20-1 and TRBJ1-5; D might be TRBD1 (6 bases). Trimming took off 0 bases at V and 1 base at J, with 16 bases between the two ends. The CDR3 runs to 17 residues. The germline CDR1 and CDR2 sequences are DFQATT and SNEGSKA (reference sequence). The chain's CDR3 is CSARDRIGGWSNQPQHF. CDR3 nucleotides: TGCAGTGCTAGAGATCGAATAGGGGGTTGGAGCAATCAGCCCCAGCATTTT.

This clonotype was detected only a few times. The chain joins TRBV20-1 to TRBJ1-5; 7 bases map to TRBD1. The CDR3 runs 14 residues. Germline CDR1 is DFQATT and CDR2 is SNEGSKA (reference sequence). The ends lost 6 bases at V and 3 bases at J; junction bases unmatched: 8. The CDR3 DNA reads TGCAGTGCGGCACCCGGGACAGTCAATCAGCCCCAGCATTTT. Translated, it gives CSAAPGTVNQPQHF.

This chain links TRBV6-5 with TRBJ1-1; the D gene is possibly TRBD1 (5 bases). The germline gives CDR1 MNHEY, CDR2 SVGAGI. Trimming removed 2 bases from V and 6 bases from J, with 13 bases in between. The CDR3 sequence is 14 residues long. As DNA, the CDR3 is TGTGCCAGCAGTTACATTACGGGGGGGTCTGAAGCTTTCTTT. Amino acid sequence: CASSYITGGSEAFF.

The chain combines TRBV29-1 with TRBJ2-3; D remains unclear. The ends were cut back, 2 bases at V and 7 bases at J, with 7 bases in the middle. CDR3 size: 11 residues. Germline V gene sequence: CDR1 SQVTM, CDR2 ANQGSEA. CDR3 nucleotides: TGCAGCGTTGAAAGGCATTATACGCAGTATTTT. As protein: CSVERHYTQYF.

DNA of the CDR3: TGCGCCAGCAGTAAGACGGTGCGAGAGGAGCAGTTCTTC. Translated: CASSKTVREEQFF. The chain joins TRBV10-1 to TRBJ2-1; unclear D gene. Trimming cost V 5 bases and J 10 bases, with 15 bases left between them. The CDR3 has 13 amino acids. The V gene's germline CDR1 is WNHNN and CDR2 SYGVQD (reference sequence).

The chain employs TRBV21-1 and TRBJ2-7; the listed D gene, TRBD1, was not tested against the DNA. TRBV21-1 is flagged as a pseudogene. This CDR3 has 16 residues. The CDR3 coding sequence is TGTGCCAGCAGCAAAAAGCCCTGGACAGGCCGCTACGAGCAGTACTTC. It yields the protein CASSKKPWTGRYEQYF.

Concerning this clonotype: A junction boundary mismatches the germline segment, possibly from a read error. The chain carries TRBV20-1 and TRBJ2-6, with D possibly TRBD1 on 6 matching bases. CDR1 and CDR2 (germline): DFQATT, SNEGSKA (reference sequence). The CDR3 runs to 19 residues. CDR3 sequence: CSARDLGQGLSSGANGLTF. CDR3 bases: TGCAGTGCTAGAGATTTGGGGCAGGGGCTCAGCTCTGGGGCCAACGGCCTGACTTTC.

This clonotype was seen a few times. DNA for the CDR3: TGTGCCAGTAGTGGGGATCGAGGGCACACTGAAGCTTTCTTT. It is translated as CASSGDRGHTEAFF. J is TRBJ1-1 and V is TRBV19; no definite D call. CDR1 is LNHDA, CDR2 SQIVND, per germline (reference sequence). V lost 5 bases, J lost 3 bases, and 13 bases lay in between. The CDR3 runs 14 residues.

The V and J genes are TRBV3-1 and TRBJ1-2, with D possibly matching TRBD1 (5 bases). Germline values: CDR1 LGHDT, CDR2 YNNKEL (reference sequence). There are 14 residues in the CDR3. The ends were cut back, 3 bases at V and 2 bases at J, with 10 bases in the middle. CDR3: CASSHQGENYGYTF. In DNA, the CDR3 is TGTGCCAGCAGCCATCAAGGGGAAAACTATGGCTACACCTTC.

This clonotype appeared a few times. CDR3 sequence reads: CASSPRQGLRDGYTF. The CDR3 DNA sequence: TGCGCCAGCAGCCCCAGACAGGGACTGAGGGATGGCTACACCTTC. The chain is built from TRBV5-1 and TRBJ1-2, with 7 bases fitting TRBD1. V was clipped by 4 bases and J by 6 bases; unmatched bases: 12. Germline V lookup: CDR1 SGHRS, CDR2 YFSETQ. CDR3 size: 15 residues.